A single T cell receptor (beta chain) is shown here with its context. This receptor's antigen is unknown. It has no much larger one-base neighbor in the sample; base qualities were not kept. Genomic DNA was extracted from sorted cells for sequencing of the TCRbeta CDR3 region. TCRbeta CDR3 regions were sequenced using the immunoSEQ Assay. This immuneACCESS table, as held by TCRdb, lists in-frame sequences with V and J called but not all clones. Of the missing ones, under half trace to an unresolved V gene in checked studies; the others have no known cause. This sample has 35,000 to 50,000 clones in its table, and around 90% of those were observed once. The ten largest account for about 17% of the sample. The trial excluded patients who had a history of autoimmune disease or who were on systemic immunosuppression. In every dose cohort, peripheral blood was drawn for TCR sequencing at baseline, cycle 4 day 1, and cycle 7 day 1. Samples came from an open-label, multicenter, first-in-human phase I dose-escalation trial of ivuxolimab. Adults with locally advanced or metastatic melanoma, renal cell carcinoma, hepatocellular carcinoma or head and neck squamous cell carcinoma were enrolled in the trial. Before TCR sequencing, CD4+ and CD8+ T cells were separately sorted from peripheral blood.

The data were obtained in a study of OX40 agonist ivuxolimab in advanced cancers. Study-wide context: The costimulatory receptor OX40 (CD134) was targeted by ivuxolimab, a fully human IgG2 agonistic monoclonal antibody. Intravenous ivuxolimab was administered to patients every 2 weeks at six dose levels: 0.01, 0.1, 0.3, 1.5, 3 and 10 mg/kg. Of the approximately 50 dose-escalation patients, hepatocellular carcinoma was present in roughly 19, melanoma in approximately 15, renal cell carcinoma in 9 and head and neck cancer in 9. The dose-escalation cohort was around 83% male with a mean age of approximately 59 years, ranging from roughly 20 to 80. Prior anti-PD-1, anti-PD-L1 or anti-CTLA-4 therapy was permitted, and approximately 39% of dose-escalation patients had received checkpoint inhibitors. Partial responses were achieved by three dose-escalation patients, of whom one had hepatocellular carcinoma and two had cutaneous melanoma. The point of sequencing TCRbeta in the periphery was to test whether ivuxolimab changed TCR sequence diversity and drove clonal T-cell expansion. The paper covers the monotherapy dose-escalation part of the phase I ivuxolimab trial, which included N = 52 patients.

Points the paper makes about the study in general: Low levels of normalized T-cell clonal expansion were also seen in some patients who did not respond. Partial responders in the 0.1-3.0 mg/kg groups had among the lowest normalized peripheral clonal expansion, especially among CD8+ T cells. At doses of 0.1 to 3.0 mg/kg, clonal expansion of both CD4+ and CD8+ T cells in blood was seen between baseline and week 6. After ivuxolimab, expanded clones were on average more numerous among CD8+ T cells than among CD4+ T cells. Which antigens the clonally expanded peripheral T cells were specific for was not determined.

CDR1 and CDR2 are read off the germline V gene as MGHRA and YSYEKL. V has 2 bases trimmed and J has 4 bases trimmed; junction bases matching no gene number 11. The CDR3 covers 16 residues, taking in both the cysteine and the phenylalanine. The sequence is cut down to CDR3 DNA, 48 bases in frame from base 1. The chain uses TRBV4-1 and TRBJ2-7; 7 central nucleotides agree with TRBD1. The receptor was derived from an adult with an advanced solid tumor such as melanoma, head and neck, liver or kidney cancer. Specimen: CD4+ or CD8+ T cells sorted from blood, collected in a trial of the OX40 agonist ivuxolimab. The nucleotide sequence reads as follows: TGCGCCAGCAGCCAAATCAGGGGGTCGTCTTTTTACGAGCAGTACTTC. Its coded protein is CASSQIRGSSFYEQYF.